Below are 17 T cell receptor beta chains sequenced from a single sample in a study of cytomegalovirus exposure and HLA in healthy donors. The PCR used 60 Vbeta and 13 Jbeta primers. Libraries were prepared by immunoSEQ multiplex PCR; TCRdb keeps only in-frame clonotypes and omits some of them. The table records about 140,000 clones, approximately 73% of them present only once. Sample: PBMCs. All receptors come from a man aged 25-45 years in good health and CMV-seropositive.

The chain recombines TRBV18 with TRBJ2-3; 13 bases map to TRBD2. Per the germline V gene, CDR1 is KGHSH and CDR2 is LQKENI. The CDR3 spans 21 residues. J gave up 1 base and V 0 bases, and 13 bases lay outside the gene matches. The CDR3 nucleotides read TGTGCCAGCTCACCACCTTCCGGGGGACTAGCGGGGTCCCGGGGCACAGATACGCAGTATTTT. Translation gives CASSPPSGGLAGSRGTDTQYF.

V gene TRBV30 combines with J gene TRBJ1-4; D is undetermined. The V and J ends lost 0 bases and 4 bases respectively, with 12 bases between them. Germline V gene lookup returns CDR1 GTSNPN and CDR2 SVGIG (reference sequence). The CDR3 length is 15 residues. CDR3 sequence reads: CAWSVGLADNEKLFF. The CDR3 nucleotides are TGTGCCTGGAGTGTCGGATTGGCGGATAATGAAAAACTGTTTTTT.

The chain has TRBV4-1 and TRBJ1-1; unclear D gene. From germline, CDR1 is MGHRA and CDR2 YSYEKL. The CDR3 covers 18 residues. Trimming pared 1 base from V and 2 bases from J, leaving 20 bases between. The CDR3 is CASSQVPPPTRSNTEAFF. The CDR3 DNA reads as TGCGCCAGCAGCCAAGTCCCCCCCCCGACAAGGTCTAACACTGAAGCTTTCTTT.

The rearrangement uses TRBV6-1 and TRBJ1-2, with D possibly TRBD1 on 6 matching bases. Per the germline V gene, CDR1 is MNHNS and CDR2 is SASEGT. Trimming removed 8 bases from V and 8 bases from J, with 18 bases in between. CDR3 length equals 13 residues. The CDR3 here is CASGAEGEKGYTF. The CDR3 DNA sequence: TGTGCCAGCGGCGCCGAGGGGGAAAAAGGCTACACCTTC.

The chain has TRBV15 and TRBJ2-5, with 12 bases matching TRBD2. The CDR3 is 17 residues long. CDR1 LNHNV and CDR2 YYDKDF come from the germline V gene (reference sequence). Trimming cost V 1 base and J 5 bases; bases outside gene matches: 8. In DNA, the CDR3 is TGTGCCACCAGCAGAGTCACGACTAGCGGGAGCGGGGAGACCCAGTACTTC. Translated, it gives CATSRVTTSGSGETQYF. The full variable domain, with the rest looked up from reference TRBV15 and TRBJ2-5, is DAMVIQNPRYQVTQFGKPVTLSCSQTLNHNVMYWYQQKSSQAPKLLFHYYDKDFNNEADTPDNFQSRRPNTSFCFLDIRSPGLGDTAMYLCATSRVTTSGSGETQYFGPGTRLLVL.

This rearrangement joins TRBV4-1 to TRBJ2-7, with TRBD1 as a possible D gene (6 bases). This CDR3 has 16 residues. V shed 5 bases and J shed 2 bases, with 19 bases lying between them. Germline CDR1 MGHRA, CDR2 YSYEKL. CDR3 in DNA: TGCGCCAGCAGCACTTCTCCCCGGGACACTACCTACGAGCAGTACTTC. Encoded protein: CASSTSPRDTTYEQYF.

This clone is a singleton in its sample. The chain carries TRBV6-1 and TRBJ2-3, with TRBD2 matching 7 bases. Germline V gene data show CDR1 as MNHNS and CDR2 as SASEGT. The CDR3 runs to 15 residues. J lost 3 bases, V lost 3 bases, and 6 bases had no gene match. The CDR3 sequence is CASSEVRLATDTQYF. The CDR3 DNA sequence: TGTGCCAGCAGTGAGGTTCGACTAGCTACAGATACGCAGTATTTT.

The V and J genes are TRBV4-1 and TRBJ2-7; possibly TRBD1 for D (5 bases). Germline V gene data show CDR1 as MGHRA and CDR2 as YSYEKL. The length of the CDR3 is 15 residues. V lost 4 bases to trimming and J lost 2 bases, with 15 bases between them. The CDR3 DNA is TGCGCCAGCAGCCTCAGGGAAGGAGTCCCCTACGAGCAGTACTTC. Translation: CASSLREGVPYEQYF.

This clone was seen just once. The rearrangement uses TRBV5-1 and TRBJ1-5; D is undetermined. Germline CDR1 is SGHRS and CDR2 is YFSETQ. Trimming left V 4 bases short and J 7 bases short, with 12 bases between. The length of the CDR3 is 13 residues. CDR3 in DNA: TGCGCCAGCAGCGAGGACGGCGGGCAGCCCCAGCATTTT. This encodes CASSEDGGQPQHF.

In this sample, this clone turned up once. The genes are TRBV7-9 and TRBJ2-5, with D maybe TRBD1 (5 bases). The germline gives CDR1 SEHNR, CDR2 FQNEAQ (reference sequence). Between the trimmed V and J ends, which lost 7 bases and 1 base, there was a span of 10 bases. The CDR3 is 13 amino acids. DNA for the CDR3: TGTGCCAGCACTCAGACAGTCCAAGAGACCCAGTACTTC. Its protein is CASTQTVQETQYF.

The V call is TRBV7-3, the J call TRBJ2-2, with 7 bases fitting TRBD1. The CDR3 extends over 14 amino acids. J gave up 3 bases and V 5 bases, and 3 bases lay outside the gene matches. Germline CDR1 is SGHTA and CDR2 is FQGTGA. This chain's CDR3 is CASSTGQYTGELFF. CDR3 bases: TGTGCCAGCAGCACGGGACAGTACACCGGGGAGCTGTTTTTT.

This clone was counted a few times. This chain uses TRBV5-1 with TRBJ1-1, with TRBD1 matching over 7 bases. The CDR3 runs 15 residues. Germline assignment: CDR1 SGHRS and CDR2 YFSETQ. V was clipped by 4 bases and J by 5 bases; unmatched bases: 11. DNA for the CDR3: TGCGCCAGCAGCCAACTGCCTCAACAGGGGACTGAAGCTTTCTTT. This sequence encodes CASSQLPQQGTEAFF.

V gene TRBV4-1 combines with J gene TRBJ1-5; D uncertain. CDR1 is MGHRA and CDR2 is YSYEKL in the germline V gene. V was shortened by 3 bases and J by 6 bases, with 12 bases between the two germline ends. The CDR3 is 14 residues long. The CDR3 DNA is TGCGCCAGCAGCCAGCCAGTGGCAGGTCAGCCCCAGCATTTT. Translating gives CASSQPVAGQPQHF.

The V call is TRBV7-3, the J call TRBJ1-1; TRBD1 matches 7 bases. Germline V gene sequence: CDR1 SGHTA, CDR2 FQGTGA. The V segment lost 4 bases and the J segment 5 bases; nucleotides outside the gene matches: 7. The length of the CDR3 is 14 residues. The CDR3 spells CASSSQGFTTEAFF. CDR3 coding DNA: TGTGCCAGCAGCTCACAGGGGTTTACGACTGAAGCTTTCTTT.

The CDR3 DNA is TGTGCCAGTAGTGTACTAGGCAACTATGGCTACACCTTC. Protein product: CASSVLGNYGYTF. The V call is TRBV19, the J call TRBJ1-2, with D unresolved. Germline V lookup: CDR1 LNHDA, CDR2 SQIVND (reference sequence). CDR3 length: 13 amino acids. Trimming cost V 5 bases and J 2 bases, with 9 bases left between them.

V usage is TRBV7-6 and J usage is TRBJ2-5; maybe TRBD2 (5 bases). Between the trimmed V and J ends, which lost 2 bases and 8 bases, there was a span of 15 bases. The CDR3 totals 14 residues. Per germline, CDR1 SGHVS and CDR2 FNYEAQ. The CDR3 protein is CASSLSLAQKTQYF. The DNA for the CDR3 is TGTGCCAGCAGCTTAAGCCTAGCCCAAAAAACCCAGTACTTC.

The chain employs TRBV9 and TRBJ2-1; TRBD1 might be the D (5 bases). The CDR3 has 15 residues. V lost 3 bases and J 5 bases, leaving 15 bases between the germline ends. The germline CDR1 and CDR2 sequences are SGDLS and YYNGEE. DNA of the CDR3: TGTGCCAGCAGCGAGGCAGGGAACACCAACAATGAGCAGTTCTTC. Encoded protein: CASSEAGNTNNEQFF.